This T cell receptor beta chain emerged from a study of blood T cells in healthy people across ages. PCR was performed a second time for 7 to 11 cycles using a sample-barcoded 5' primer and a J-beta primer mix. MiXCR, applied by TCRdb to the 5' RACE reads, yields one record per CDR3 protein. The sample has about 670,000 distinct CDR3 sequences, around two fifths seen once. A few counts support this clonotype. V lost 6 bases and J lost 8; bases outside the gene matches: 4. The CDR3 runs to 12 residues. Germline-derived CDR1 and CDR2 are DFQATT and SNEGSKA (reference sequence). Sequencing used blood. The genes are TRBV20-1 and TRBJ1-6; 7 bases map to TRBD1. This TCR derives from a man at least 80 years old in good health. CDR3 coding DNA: TGCAGTGCCCGGGACAGACATTCACCCCTCCACTTT. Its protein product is CSARDRHSPLHF.